Described below is a single T cell receptor beta chain sequence and its context. Repertoires were generated with immunoSEQ multiplex PCR, while TCRdb's copy carries only in-frame clones and drops some. The sample includes 70,000 to 75,000 clones, around nine tenths of them seen just once. The data were taken from a study of PD-L1 blockade in urothelial cancer. The germline V gene has CDR1 MNHEY and CDR2 SVGAGI. The CDR3 contains 16 residues. With V trimmed by 0 bases and J by 7 bases, 5 bases remained unmatched. This sequence was found in a man aged 55-75 years with urothelial cancer. The genes are TRBV6-5 and TRBJ2-1; the match to TRBD1 covers 11 bases. The sequencing used PBMCs, collected around atezolizumab (anti-PD-L1) treatment. CDR3 region: CASSYSWTGGANEQFF. The DNA for the CDR3 is TGTGCCAGCAGTTACTCATGGACAGGGGGCGCGAATGAGCAGTTCTTC.